This record looks at one T cell receptor beta chain sequence and its context. The record originates from a study of shared T cell receptors in the human thymus. Germline CDR1 is SGHTA and CDR2 is FQGNSA. The CDR3 loop spans 14 amino acids. V lost 3 bases to trimming and J lost 6 bases, with 12 bases between them. TCRdb's copy holds only in-frame clones and misses some; the assay was immunoSEQ multiplex PCR. The table includes 500,000 to 850,000 clones, around 87% detected once. Another study also made use of these data, one on human thymus T cells.

The V and J genes are TRBV7-2 and TRBJ1-3; D unclear. This TCR derives from a boy in the first two years of life with a congenital heart defect. The sequencing sample was made of thymocytes. DNA for the CDR3: TGTGCCAGCAGCTTTGGAGGGATGATAAACACCATATATTTT. Translated, it gives CASSFGGMINTIYF.